What follows describes a single TCR beta chain. Its antigen is unknown. No base quality values were provided; no much bigger clone lies one nucleotide off. The entry originates in a study of OX40 agonist ivuxolimab in advanced cancers. With regard to the full study: The costimulatory receptor OX40 (CD134) was targeted by ivuxolimab, a fully human IgG2 agonistic monoclonal antibody. Intravenous ivuxolimab was administered to patients every 2 weeks at six dose levels: 0.01, 0.1, 0.3, 1.5, 3 and 10 mg/kg. Of the 50 to 55 dose-escalation patients, hepatocellular carcinoma was present in about 20, melanoma in around 15, renal cell carcinoma in 9 and head and neck cancer in 9. In the dose-escalation cohort, 82.7% of patients were male, and the mean age was roughly 60 years, with a range of roughly 20 to 80. Patients were allowed to have had prior anti-PD-1, anti-PD-L1 or anti-CTLA-4 therapy, and around 40% of the dose-escalation patients had previously received checkpoint inhibitors. Partial responses occurred in three dose-escalation patients, of whom one had hepatocellular carcinoma and two had cutaneous melanoma. The point of sequencing TCRbeta in the periphery was to test whether ivuxolimab changed TCR sequence diversity and drove clonal T-cell expansion. The paper covers the monotherapy dose-escalation part of the phase I ivuxolimab trial, which included N of about 50 patients. Study-level results and caveats: After ivuxolimab, more expanded clones were found on average in CD8+ T cells than in CD4+ T cells. Partial responders in the 0.1-3.0 mg/kg groups had among the lowest normalized peripheral clonal expansion, especially among CD8+ T cells. The antigen specificity of the peripheral T cells that underwent clonal expansion was not determined. Low levels of normalized T-cell clonal expansion were also seen in some nonresponding patients. At doses from 0.1 to 3.0 mg/kg, clonal expansion was seen in both CD4+ and CD8+ blood T cells between baseline and week 6.

V is clipped by 4 bases and J by 9 bases, and the sequence between their germline boundaries is 9 bases long. The germline V gene specifies ENHRY as CDR1 and SYGVKD as CDR2. The CDR3 contains 11 residues, cysteine and phenylalanine counted. Kept here is only the CDR3 DNA, which spans 33 bases and is read in frame from base 1. Genomic DNA was isolated from the sorted cells so that the TCRbeta CDR3 region could be sequenced. The immunoSEQ Assay was used for sequencing of TCRbeta CDR3 regions. Drawn from immuneACCESS, this table holds only the in-frame rearrangements with V and J called that TCRdb kept. Clones are partly lost; checked studies trace under half to an unresolved V gene and leave the rest unexplained. For this sample the table gives about 70,000 clones, of which roughly nine tenths were detected only once. The biggest ten clones account for roughly 4.9% of the sample. The trial excluded patients who had a history of autoimmune disease or who were on systemic immunosuppression. Peripheral blood for TCR sequencing was collected from all dose cohorts at baseline, on cycle 4 day 1, and on cycle 7 day 1. The samples were taken from a phase I, first-in-human, multicenter, open-label dose-escalation trial of ivuxolimab. Adults with locally advanced or metastatic head and neck squamous cell, hepatocellular, melanoma or renal cell carcinoma were enrolled in the trial. Before TCR sequencing, CD4+ and CD8+ T cells were separately sorted from peripheral blood.

The sequenced sample was CD4+ or CD8+ T cells sorted from blood, obtained in a trial of the OX40 agonist ivuxolimab. The sequence derives from an adult with an advanced solid tumor such as melanoma, head and neck, liver or kidney cancer. The chain links TRBV10-3 with TRBJ1-1, with a weak D call of TRBD1 (5 bases match). The CDR3 reads as follows: CAISVSGQAFF. The nucleotide sequence is TGTGCCATCAGTGTATCGGGGCAAGCTTTCTTT.